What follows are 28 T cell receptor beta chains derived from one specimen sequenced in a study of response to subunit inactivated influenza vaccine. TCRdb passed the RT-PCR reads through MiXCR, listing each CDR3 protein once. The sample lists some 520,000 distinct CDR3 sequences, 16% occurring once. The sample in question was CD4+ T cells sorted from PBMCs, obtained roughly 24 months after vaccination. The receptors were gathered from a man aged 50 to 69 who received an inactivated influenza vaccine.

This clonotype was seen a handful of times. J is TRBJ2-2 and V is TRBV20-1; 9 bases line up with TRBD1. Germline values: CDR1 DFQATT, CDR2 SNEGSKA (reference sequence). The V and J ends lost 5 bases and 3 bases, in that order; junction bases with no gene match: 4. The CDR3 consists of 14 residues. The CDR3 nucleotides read TGCAGTGCTTCACAGGGGGCGGACACCGGGGAGCTGTTTTTT. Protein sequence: CSASQGADTGELFF.

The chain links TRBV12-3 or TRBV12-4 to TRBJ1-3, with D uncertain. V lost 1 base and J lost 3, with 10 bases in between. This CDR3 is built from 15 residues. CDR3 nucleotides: TGTGCCAGCAGTTTAGGGACGGGCGGTGGAAACACCATATATTTT. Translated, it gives CASSLGTGGGNTIYF.

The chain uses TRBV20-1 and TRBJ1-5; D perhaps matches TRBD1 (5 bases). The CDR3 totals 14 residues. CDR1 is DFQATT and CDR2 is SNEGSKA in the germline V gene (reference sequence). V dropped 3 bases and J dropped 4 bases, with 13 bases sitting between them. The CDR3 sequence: CSARNPAGNQPQHF. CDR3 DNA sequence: TGCAGTGCTAGGAACCCAGCAGGGAATCAGCCCCAGCATTTT.

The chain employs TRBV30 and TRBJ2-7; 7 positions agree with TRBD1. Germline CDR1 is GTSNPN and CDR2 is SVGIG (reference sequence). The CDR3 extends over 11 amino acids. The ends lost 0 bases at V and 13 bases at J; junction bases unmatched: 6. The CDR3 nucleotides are TGTGCCTGGAGTGTCGAACGACAGGGTTACTTC. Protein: CAWSVERQGYF.

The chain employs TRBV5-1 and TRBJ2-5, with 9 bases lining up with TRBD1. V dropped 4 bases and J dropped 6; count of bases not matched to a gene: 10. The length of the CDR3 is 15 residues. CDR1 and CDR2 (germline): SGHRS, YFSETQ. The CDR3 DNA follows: TGCGCCAGCAGCACGGAGGGACAGGGTGTGCAGACCCAGTACTTC. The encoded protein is CASSTEGQGVQTQYF.

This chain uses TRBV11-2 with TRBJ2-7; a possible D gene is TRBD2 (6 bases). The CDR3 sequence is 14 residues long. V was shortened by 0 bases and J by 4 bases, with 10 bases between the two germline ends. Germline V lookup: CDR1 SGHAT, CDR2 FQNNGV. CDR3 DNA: TGTGCCAGCAGCTTAGAACTAGCCGGGTACGAGCAGTACTTC. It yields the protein CASSLELAGYEQYF.

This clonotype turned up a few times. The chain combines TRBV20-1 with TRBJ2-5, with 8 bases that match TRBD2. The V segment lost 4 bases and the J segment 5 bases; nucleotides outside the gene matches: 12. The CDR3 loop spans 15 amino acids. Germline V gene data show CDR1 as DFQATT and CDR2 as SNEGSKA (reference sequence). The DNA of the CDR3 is TGCAGTGCTACCAATCAACTAGCGGTTGTGGAGACCCAGTACTTC. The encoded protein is CSATNQLAVVETQYF.

In DNA, the CDR3 is TGTGCCACCAGCAGACTAGCGGGAGGGATAAATGAGCAGTTCTTC. Translating it yields CATSRLAGGINEQFF. The chain uses TRBV15 and TRBJ2-1; 12 bases fit TRBD2. From germline, CDR1 is LNHNV and CDR2 YYDKDF (reference sequence). CDR3 size: 15 residues. J was trimmed by 7 bases and V by 2 bases; bases with no gene match: 3.

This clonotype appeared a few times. CDR3 region: CSAARGARGNEQFF. DNA for the CDR3: TGCAGTGCCGCCCGAGGGGCAAGGGGGAATGAGCAGTTCTTC. The chain combines TRBV20-1 with TRBJ2-1; TRBD1 is a possible D gene (6 bases). The ends were cut back, 6 bases at V and 7 bases at J, with 19 bases in the middle. The CDR3 runs 14 residues. Germline V lookup: CDR1 DFQATT, CDR2 SNEGSKA (reference sequence).

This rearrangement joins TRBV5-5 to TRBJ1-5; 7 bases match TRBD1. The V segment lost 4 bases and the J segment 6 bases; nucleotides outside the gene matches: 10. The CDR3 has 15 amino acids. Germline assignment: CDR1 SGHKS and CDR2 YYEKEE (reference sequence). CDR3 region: CASSGGDSLSQPQHF. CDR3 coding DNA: TGTGCCAGCAGCGGGGGGGACAGCCTGAGTCAGCCCCAGCATTTT.

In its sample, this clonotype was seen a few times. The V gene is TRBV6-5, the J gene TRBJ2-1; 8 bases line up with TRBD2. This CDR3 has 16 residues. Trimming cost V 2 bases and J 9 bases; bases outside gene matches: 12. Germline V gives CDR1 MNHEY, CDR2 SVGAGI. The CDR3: CASSYGTGGRPGEQFF. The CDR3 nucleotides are TGTGCCAGCAGTTACGGAACGGGAGGGAGGCCGGGTGAGCAGTTCTTC.

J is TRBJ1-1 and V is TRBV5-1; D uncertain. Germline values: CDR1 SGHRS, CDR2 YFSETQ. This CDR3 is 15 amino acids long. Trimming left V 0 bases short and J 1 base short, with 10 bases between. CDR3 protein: CASSLGPGGNTEAFF. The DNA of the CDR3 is TGCGCCAGCAGCTTGGGCCCAGGCGGGAACACTGAAGCTTTCTTT.

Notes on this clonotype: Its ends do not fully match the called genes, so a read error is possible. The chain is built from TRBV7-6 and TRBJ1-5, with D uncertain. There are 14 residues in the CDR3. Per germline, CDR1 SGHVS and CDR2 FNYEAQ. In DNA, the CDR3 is TGTGCCAGCAGCTTAGAGTCCGGGTCCGGGAGACTAGATTTT. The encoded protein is CASSLESGSGRLDF.

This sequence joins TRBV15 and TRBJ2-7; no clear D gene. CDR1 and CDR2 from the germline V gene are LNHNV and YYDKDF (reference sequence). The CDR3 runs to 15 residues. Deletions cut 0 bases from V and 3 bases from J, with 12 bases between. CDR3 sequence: CATSREGSGNYEQYF. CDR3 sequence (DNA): TGTGCCACCAGCAGAGAGGGGTCCGGCAACTACGAGCAGTACTTC.

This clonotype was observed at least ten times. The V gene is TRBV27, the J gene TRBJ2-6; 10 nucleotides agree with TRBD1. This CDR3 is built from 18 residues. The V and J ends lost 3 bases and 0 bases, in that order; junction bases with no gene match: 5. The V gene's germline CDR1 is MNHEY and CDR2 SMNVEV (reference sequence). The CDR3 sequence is CASSFLGQGLSGANVLTF. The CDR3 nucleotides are TGTGCCAGCAGTTTCCTGGGACAGGGGCTCTCTGGGGCCAACGTCCTGACTTTC.

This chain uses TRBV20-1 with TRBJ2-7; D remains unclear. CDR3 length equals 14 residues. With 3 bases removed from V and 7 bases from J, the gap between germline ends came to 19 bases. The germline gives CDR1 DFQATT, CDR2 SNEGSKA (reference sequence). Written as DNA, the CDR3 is TGCAGTGCTAGGCCGGAGTCGAGGCTGTGGGAGCAGTACTTC. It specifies CSARPESRLWEQYF.

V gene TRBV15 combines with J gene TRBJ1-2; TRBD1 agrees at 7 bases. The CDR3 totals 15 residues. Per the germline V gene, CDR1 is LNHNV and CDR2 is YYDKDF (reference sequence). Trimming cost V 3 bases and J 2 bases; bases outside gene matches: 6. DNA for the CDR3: TGTGCCACCAGCAGCATTTTGGGACAGAACTATGGCTACACCTTC. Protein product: CATSSILGQNYGYTF.

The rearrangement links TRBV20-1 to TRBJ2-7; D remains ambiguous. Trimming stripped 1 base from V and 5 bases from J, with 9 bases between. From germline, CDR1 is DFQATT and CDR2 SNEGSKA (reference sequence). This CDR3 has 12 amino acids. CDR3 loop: CSARAGLNEQYF. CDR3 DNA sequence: TGCAGTGCTAGAGCCGGTTTGAACGAGCAGTACTTC.

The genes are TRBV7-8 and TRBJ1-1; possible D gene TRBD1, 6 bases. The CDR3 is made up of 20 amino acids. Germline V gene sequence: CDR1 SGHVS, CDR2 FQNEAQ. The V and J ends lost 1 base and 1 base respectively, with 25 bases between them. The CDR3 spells CASSLERPWAGTKGNTEAFF. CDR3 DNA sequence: TGTGCCAGCAGCTTAGAGAGGCCGTGGGCAGGGACAAAGGGGAACACTGAAGCTTTCTTT.

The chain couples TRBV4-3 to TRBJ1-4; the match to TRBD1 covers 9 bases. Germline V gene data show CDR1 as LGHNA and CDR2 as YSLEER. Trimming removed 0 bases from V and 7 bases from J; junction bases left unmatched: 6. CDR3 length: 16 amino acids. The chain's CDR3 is CASSQDLRQGGEKLFF. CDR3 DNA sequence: TGCGCCAGCAGCCAAGATCTTCGACAGGGGGGTGAAAAACTGTTTTTT.

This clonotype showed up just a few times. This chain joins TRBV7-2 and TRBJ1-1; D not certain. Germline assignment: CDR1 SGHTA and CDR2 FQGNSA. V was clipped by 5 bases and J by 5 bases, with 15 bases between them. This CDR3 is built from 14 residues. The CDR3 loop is CASSVRAGGTEAFF. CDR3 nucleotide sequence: TGTGCCAGCAGCGTACGTGCCGGCGGGACTGAAGCTTTCTTT. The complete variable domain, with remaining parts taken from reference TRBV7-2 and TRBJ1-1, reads GAGVSQSPSNKVTEKGKDVELRCDPISGHTALYWYRQSLGQGLEFLIYFQGNSAPDKSGLPSDRFSAERTGGSVSTLTIQRTQQEDSAVYLCASSVRAGGTEAFFGQGTRLTVV.

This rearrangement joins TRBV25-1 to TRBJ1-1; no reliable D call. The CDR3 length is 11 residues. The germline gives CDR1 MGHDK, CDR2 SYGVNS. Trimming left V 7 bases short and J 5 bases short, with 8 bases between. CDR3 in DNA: TGTGCCAGCACCGCGAGAACTGAAGCTTTCTTT. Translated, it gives CASTARTEAFF.

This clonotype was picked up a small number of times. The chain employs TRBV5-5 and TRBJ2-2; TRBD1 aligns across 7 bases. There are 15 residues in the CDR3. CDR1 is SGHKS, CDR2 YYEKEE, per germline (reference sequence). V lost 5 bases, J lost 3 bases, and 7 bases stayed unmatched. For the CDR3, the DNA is TGTGCCAGCAGTACCCAGACAGGGCACACCGGGGAGCTGTTTTTT. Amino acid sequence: CASSTQTGHTGELFF.

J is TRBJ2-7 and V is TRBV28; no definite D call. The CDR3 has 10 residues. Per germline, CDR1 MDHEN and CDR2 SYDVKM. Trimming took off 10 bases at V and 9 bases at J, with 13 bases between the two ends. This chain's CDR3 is CATLFPRQYF. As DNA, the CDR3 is TGTGCCACCCTATTTCCCCGGCAGTACTTC.

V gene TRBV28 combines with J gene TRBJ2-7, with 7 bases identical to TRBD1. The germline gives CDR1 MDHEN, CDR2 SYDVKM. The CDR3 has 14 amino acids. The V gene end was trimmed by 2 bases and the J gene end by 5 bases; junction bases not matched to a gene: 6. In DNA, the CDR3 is TGTGCCAGCAGTTTACGAGGGGGCAGGAACGAGCAGTACTTC. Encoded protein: CASSLRGGRNEQYF. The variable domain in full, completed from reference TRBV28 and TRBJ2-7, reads DVKVTQSSRYLVKRTGEKVFLECVQDMDHENMFWYRQDPGLGLRLIYFSYDVKMKEKGDIPEGYSVSREKKERFSLILESASTNQTSMYLCASSLRGGRNEQYFGPGTRLTVT.

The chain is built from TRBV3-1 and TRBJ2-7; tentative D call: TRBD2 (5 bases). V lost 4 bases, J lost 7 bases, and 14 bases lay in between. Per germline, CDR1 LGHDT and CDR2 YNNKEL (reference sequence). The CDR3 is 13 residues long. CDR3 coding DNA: TGTGCCAGCAGCCGCCCATTATCGGGGGAGCAGTACTTC. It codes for CASSRPLSGEQYF.

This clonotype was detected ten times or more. The CDR3 reads CATSDGLAGVSYNEQFF. The CDR3 DNA sequence: TGTGCCACCAGTGACGGACTAGCGGGAGTCTCCTACAATGAGCAGTTCTTC. The gene calls are TRBV24-1 and TRBJ2-1; TRBD2 aligns across 13 bases. The CDR3 has 17 residues. The J segment lost 0 bases and the V segment lost 4 bases, leaving 2 bases of the junction unmatched. Germline-derived CDR1 and CDR2 are KGHDR and SFDVKD.

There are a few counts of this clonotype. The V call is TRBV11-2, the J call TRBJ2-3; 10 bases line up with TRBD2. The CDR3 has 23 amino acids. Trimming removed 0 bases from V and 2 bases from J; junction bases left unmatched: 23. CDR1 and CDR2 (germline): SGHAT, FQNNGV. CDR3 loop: CASSLDVGSSGGLISLPTDTQYF. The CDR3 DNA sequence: TGTGCCAGCAGCTTAGATGTGGGGTCTAGCGGGGGCTTAATAAGCCTCCCCACAGATACGCAGTATTTT.